A selection of T cell receptor beta chains follows, all from one sample in a study of T cells in Graves' hyperthyroidism and ophthalmopathy. TCRdb used MiXCR to reprocess the multiplex PCR reads, holding one entry per CDR3 protein. The table records 650,000 to 800,000 distinct CDR3 sequences, 45% of them present only once. The sequenced sample was peripheral blood or thyroid tissue (not recorded which). All receptors derive from an adult man with Graves' disease, either hyperthyroidism or ophthalmopathy (not recorded which). Each CDR3 is given with its conserved first and last residue. Each record gives: J gene, V gene, clone size, D gene, CDR3 DNA, CDR3 protein. A D gene is named only where the DNA matches it firmly. Size tells how often a clone was seen (once, few, many) or the class of an expanded clone, and some rows leave it out.

J: TRBJ2-7; V: TRBV20-1; size: few; D: .; DNA: TGCAGTGCTATTCCAGGGAGCTACGAGCAGTACTTC; CDR3: CSAIPGSYEQYF
J: TRBJ2-7; V: TRBV7-3; size: .; D: TRBD1; DNA: TGTGCCAGCAGCCTGGGGACAGTTAGCTCCTACGAGCAGTACTTC; CDR3: CASSLGTVSSYEQYF
J: TRBJ1-3; V: TRBV29-1; size: .; D: .; DNA: TGCAGCGCTCGCCAGATGGCTGGAAACACCATATATTTT; CDR3: CSARQMAGNTIYF
J: TRBJ1-2; V: TRBV14; size: .; D: .; DNA: TGTGCCAGCGTACGGGACAAGGCCTCCTATGGCTACACCTTC; CDR3: CASVRDKASYGYTF
J: TRBJ2-7; V: TRBV5-1; size: few; D: .; DNA: TGCGCCAGCAGGCCCGCGGTTATGGGCTACGAGCAGTACTTC; CDR3: CASRPAVMGYEQYF
J: TRBJ1-5; V: TRBV15; size: .; D: TRBD1; DNA: TGTGCCACCAGCAGAGGTGCGGCAGGGGGCAGTCAGCCCCAGCATTTT; CDR3: CATSRGAAGGSQPQHF
J: TRBJ1-5; V: TRBV9; size: many; D: TRBD1; DNA: TGTGCCAGCAGCTCCTCGGGGACAGCCGCGGCAGCCCAGCATTTT; CDR3: CASSSSGTAAAAQHF
J: TRBJ1-1; V: TRBV29-1; size: few; D: .; DNA: TGCAGCGTTTTCCGATCAATGAACACTGAAGCTTTCTTT; CDR3: CSVFRSMNTEAFF
J: TRBJ2-5; V: TRBV5-6; size: .; D: .; DNA: TGTGCCAGCAGCGAAGCAGGGCGGTGGCAAGAGACCCAGTACTTC; CDR3: CASSEAGRWQETQYF
J: TRBJ1-2; V: TRBV6-6; size: .; D: TRBD1; DNA: TGTGCCAGCAGTTCATCGACAGGGCAAGCTTATGGCTACACCTTC; CDR3: CASSSSTGQAYGYTF
J: TRBJ1-5; V: TRBV7-9; size: many; D: .; DNA: TGTGCCAGCAGCACGACAGGCGGCAATCAGCCCCAGCATTTT; CDR3: CASSTTGGNQPQHF
J: TRBJ2-7; V: TRBV20-1; size: few; D: .; DNA: TGCAGTGCTAGATCCGATTCCGGGACTCCTTTCTCCTACGAGCAGTACTTC; CDR3: CSARSDSGTPFSYEQYF
J: TRBJ2-7; V: TRBV29-1; size: many; D: TRBD1; DNA: TGCAGCGTTGTACCGGGACAGGGTCTTAACGAGCAGTACTTC; CDR3: CSVVPGQGLNEQYF
J: TRBJ1-2; V: TRBV20-1; size: .; D: .; DNA: TGCAGTGGTCAGAGGGGTAGGGGCTATGGCTACACCTTC; CDR3: CSGQRGRGYGYTF
J: TRBJ2-7; V: TRBV29-1; size: .; D: .; DNA: TGCAGCTTGTCAGGCGGCAGCTACGAGCAGTACTTC; CDR3: CSLSGGSYEQYF
J: TRBJ1-6; V: TRBV6-5; size: .; D: .; DNA: TGTGCCAGCAGACCACGGGACAACTCACCCCTCCACTTT; CDR3: CASRPRDNSPLHF
J: TRBJ2-7; V: TRBV7-3; size: few; D: TRBD2; DNA: TGTGCCAGCAGCCACGCTAGCGGCCCCTCCTACGAGCAGTACTTC; CDR3: CASSHASGPSYEQYF
J: TRBJ1-1; V: TRBV29-1; size: many; D: .; DNA: TGCAGCGGAAGACTCCGCCGGGACACTGAAGCTTTCTTT; CDR3: CSGRLRRDTEAFF
J: TRBJ2-7; V: TRBV29-1; size: .; D: .; DNA: TGCAGCTTGATTCAGGGAGGAGCGTACGAGCAGTACTTC; CDR3: CSLIQGGAYEQYF
J: TRBJ1-5; V: TRBV12-3/TRBV12-4; size: .; D: .; DNA: TGTGCCAGCAGTTTTGAGGGGGACATATATCAGCCCCAGCATTTT; CDR3: CASSFEGDIYQPQHF
J: TRBJ2-5; V: TRBV12-3/TRBV12-4; size: .; D: .; DNA: TGTGCCTGCCGGGGGACGGTAGGAGAGACCCAGTACTTC; CDR3: CACRGTVGETQYF